A single sample gave rise to the 13 T cell receptor beta chains below, sequenced in a study of cytomegalovirus exposure and HLA in healthy donors. 13 Jbeta primers and 60 Vbeta primers were used for the PCR. The repertoire was sequenced with immunoSEQ multiplex PCR; TCRdb's copy has only in-frame clones and lacks some. The sample includes roughly 160,000 clones, roughly 80% of them seen just once. The sequenced material came from PBMCs. The receptors were sampled from a male donor in good health and CMV-seronegative.

This rearrangement joins TRBV19 to TRBJ2-6; maybe TRBD1 (6 bases). The CDR3 contains 15 residues. V was clipped by 5 bases and J by 4 bases, with 12 bases between them. CDR1 and CDR2 (germline): LNHDA, SQIVND (reference sequence). The CDR3 nucleotides read TGTGCCAGTAGTCTGGGGGCGGACGGGGCCAACGTCCTGACTTTC. Its translation is CASSLGADGANVLTF.

The chain has TRBV28 and TRBJ2-1, with unresolved D. Germline lookup yields CDR1 MDHEN and CDR2 SYDVKM. The V end lost 6 bases, the J end lost 1 base, and 10 bases lay between the germline ends. This CDR3 is built from 14 residues. The CDR3 region is CASSSGLSYNEQFF. CDR3 sequence (DNA): TGTGCCAGCAGCTCAGGATTATCCTACAATGAGCAGTTCTTC.

The J gene is TRBJ1-4, the V gene TRBV7-8; D is ambiguous. Per germline, CDR1 SGHVS and CDR2 FQNEAQ. The CDR3 has 13 residues. The V and J ends lost 5 bases and 4 bases respectively, with 8 bases between them. In DNA, the CDR3 is TGTGCCAGCAGCCTCCTCCGTAATGAAAAACTGTTTTTT. It codes for CASSLLRNEKLFF.

This clone has only one observation. V usage is TRBV7-2 and J usage is TRBJ1-1; D gene uncertain. The V end lost 2 bases, the J end lost 4 bases, and 8 bases lay between the germline ends. CDR1 is SGHTA and CDR2 is FQGNSA in the germline V gene. The CDR3 contains 13 residues. The CDR3 spells CASSLTESTEAFF. The CDR3 coding sequence is TGTGCCAGCAGCTTAACAGAAAGCACTGAAGCTTTCTTT.

The chain links TRBV9 to TRBJ2-1, with TRBD2 matching 14 bases. The germline gives CDR1 SGDLS, CDR2 YYNGEE. The CDR3 sequence is 19 residues long. After removal of 4 bases from V and 8 bases from J, the junction contained 17 bases not matched to a gene. CDR3 residues: CASSTRLAGGGLSIYEQFF. CDR3 nucleotide sequence: TGTGCCAGCAGCACCCGACTAGCGGGAGGGGGATTATCGATCTATGAGCAGTTCTTC.

The V gene is TRBV6-1, the J gene TRBJ1-5; TRBD1 matches 7 bases. The V gene's germline CDR1 is MNHNS and CDR2 SASEGT. J was trimmed by 13 bases and V by 8 bases; bases with no gene match: 20. The CDR3 has 15 amino acids. The CDR3 is CASAPNRGDRSTQHF. The CDR3 nucleotides are TGTGCCAGCGCCCCCAACAGGGGTGACCGTAGTACTCAGCATTTT.

As DNA, the CDR3 is TGCGCCAGCAGCCAAGAAGGAGGGGGGGGTACCAGCACAGATACGCAGTATTTT. Translated, it gives CASSQEGGGGTSTDTQYF. The chain has TRBV4-3 and TRBJ2-3; perhaps TRBD2 as D (7 bases). The CDR3 sequence is 18 residues long. The germline V gene has CDR1 LGHNA and CDR2 YSLEER. V was pared by 0 bases and J by 0 bases, with 16 bases between.

The V call is TRBV28, the J call TRBJ2-5; 8 bases fit TRBD1. CDR3 length: 17 amino acids. The trim removed 4 bases at V and 2 bases at J, leaving 12 bases unmatched. Per germline, CDR1 MDHEN and CDR2 SYDVKM. The CDR3 nucleotides read TGTGCCAGCAGTTCGCTCGGACAGGGCGCCCAGCAAGAGACCCAGTACTTC. Translation gives CASSSLGQGAQQETQYF.

This chain joins TRBV10-3 and TRBJ1-2; 7 nucleotides align to TRBD1. Looked up from germline, CDR1 is ENHRY and CDR2 is SYGVKD. V shed 6 bases, J shed 0 bases, and the junction held 13 bases outside the gene matches. The CDR3 extends over 17 amino acids. CDR3 bases: TGTGCCATCAGATCGTCGAGTGGGGACAGATCTAACTATGGCTACACCTTC. Its protein is CAIRSSSGDRSNYGYTF.

V is TRBV2 and J is TRBJ2-1; a possible D gene is TRBD2 (6 bases). Trimming removed 3 bases at V and 9 bases at J, with 18 bases between. The V gene's germline CDR1 is SNHLY and CDR2 FYNNEI. The CDR3 covers 15 residues. CDR3 region: CASSDGVPGVAEQFF. In DNA, the CDR3 is TGTGCCAGCAGTGATGGTGTTCCGGGAGTGGCTGAGCAGTTCTTC.

The chain is built from TRBV19 and TRBJ2-3; D might be TRBD2 (5 bases). V was cut by 6 bases and J by 0 bases, with 10 bases left in between. There are 14 residues in the CDR3. Per germline, CDR1 LNHDA and CDR2 SQIVND (reference sequence). The CDR3 region has the DNA TGTGCCAGTAGGGCGGGTAGTAGCACAGATACGCAGTATTTT. Translated, it gives CASRAGSSTDTQYF.

The chain couples TRBV6-1 to TRBJ2-7; TRBD1 matches 7 bases. Germline CDR1 and CDR2: MNHNS and SASEGT. The CDR3 has 15 amino acids. The V and J ends lost 6 bases and 0 bases, in that order; junction bases with no gene match: 8. This CDR3 reads CASSPRDRSSYEQYF. The CDR3 DNA is TGTGCCAGCAGCCCCCGGGACAGAAGCTCCTACGAGCAGTACTTC.

This clone was counted once. The chain has TRBV6-5 and TRBJ2-4, with 8 bases matching TRBD2. CDR1 and CDR2 (germline): MNHEY, SVGAGI. The CDR3 is 15 amino acids. The trim removed 4 bases at V and 7 bases at J, leaving 9 bases unmatched. CDR3 sequence (DNA): TGTGCCAGCAGTTCCACAGGACAGCGGGGGAACATTCAGTACTTC. Residues: CASSSTGQRGNIQYF.